Shown below are 27 T cell receptor beta chains from a single sample sequenced in a study of T-cell reconstitution after alpha-beta-depleted transplantation in children. Unique molecular identifiers were incorporated when the TCRbeta library was constructed. Each CDR3 protein gets one entry after TCRdb re-called the PCR reads with MiXCR. The sample lists a few hundred thousand distinct CDR3 sequences, 43% occurring once. The sample here was PBMCs, taken before TCRalphabeta/CD19-depleted stem cell transplant. Receptor source: a girl aged 2-9 years with aplastic anemia, due to receive a stem cell transplant.

This chain connects TRBV20-1 to TRBJ2-3, with a weak D call TRBD1 (5 bases). The V gene lost 4 bases and the J gene lost 1 base, with 9 bases spanning the gap. CDR1 is DFQATT and CDR2 is SNEGSKA in the germline V gene (reference sequence). This CDR3 has 13 amino acids. Here the CDR3 DNA reads TGCAGTGCTACCTTAGGGGGCACAGATACGCAGTATTTT. Its protein is CSATLGGTDTQYF.

This clonotype was observed many times. The genes are TRBV29-1 and TRBJ2-1; 9 bases line up with TRBD1. Germline trimming cut 7 bases from V and 5 bases from J; bases unmatched to any gene: 6. Per germline, CDR1 SQVTM and CDR2 ANQGSEA. The CDR3 loop spans 13 amino acids. The CDR3 here is CSGGDRDNNEQFF. The CDR3 nucleotides read TGCAGCGGGGGGGACAGGGATAACAATGAGCAGTTCTTC.

This clonotype was seen a few times. DNA for the CDR3: TGTGCCAGCAGCCCTCGGGCGGGAAGCTCCTACGAGCAGTACTTC. Protein sequence: CASSPRAGSSYEQYF. The chain is built from TRBV7-9 and TRBJ2-7; D perhaps matches TRBD2 (6 bases). From germline, CDR1 is SEHNR and CDR2 FQNEAQ (reference sequence). This CDR3 has 15 amino acids. V was cut by 5 bases and J by 0 bases, with 14 bases left in between.

The table lists this clonotype with many counts. The chain carries TRBV12-3 or TRBV12-4 and TRBJ2-3, with 9 bases that match TRBD2. This CDR3 has 14 residues. Trimming removed 7 bases from V and 4 bases from J; junction bases left unmatched: 6. The DNA for the CDR3 is TGTGCCAGCAATAGCGGGAGTCCGGCAGATACGCAGTATTTT. This translates into CASNSGSPADTQYF.

This clonotype was found many times. The V gene is TRBV21-1, the J gene TRBJ2-2; TRBD1, as called in the table, went unchecked against the DNA. TRBV21-1 has pseudogene status. The CDR3 has 16 residues. The DNA of the CDR3 is TGTGCCAGCAGCCTAAGGGACAGGGAACGGGCCGGGGAGCTGTTTTTT. As protein: CASSLRDRERAGELFF.

This clonotype showed up just a few times. The rearrangement links TRBV12-3 or TRBV12-4 to TRBJ2-7, with 9 bases aligning to TRBD2. The CDR3 totals 14 residues. Germline trimming cut 3 bases from V and 5 bases from J; bases unmatched to any gene: 5. The CDR3 DNA follows: TGTGCCAGCAGTTTGGCGGGAGGGGTCAACGAGCAGTACTTC. Its protein is CASSLAGGVNEQYF.

This clonotype was picked up many times. The genes are TRBV5-1 and TRBJ2-1, with D possibly being TRBD1 (6 bases). Germline V gene lookup returns CDR1 SGHRS and CDR2 YFSETQ. Trimming pared 4 bases from V and 8 bases from J, leaving 13 bases between. The CDR3 has 13 amino acids. CDR3 amino acids: CASSTDRHHEQFF. CDR3 bases: TGCGCCAGCAGCACTGACAGGCATCATGAGCAGTTCTTC.

CDR3 DNA sequence: TGTGCCAGCAGCTTAGTCCACGGACTAGCGGCCATCGAGCAGTACTTC. Translation: CASSLVHGLAAIEQYF. The chain uses TRBV11-2 and TRBJ2-7, with 10 positions matching TRBD2. CDR1 and CDR2 from the germline V gene are SGHAT and FQNNGV. The trim removed 1 base at V and 6 bases at J, leaving 9 bases unmatched. The CDR3 runs to 16 residues.

In this sample, this clonotype turned up many times. The chain recombines TRBV12-3 or TRBV12-4 with TRBJ1-1; 9 nucleotides agree with TRBD1. Trimming took 1 base from V and 4 from J; bases not matched to a gene: 10. The CDR3 extends over 17 amino acids. The CDR3 reads CASSLGAGTGSATEAFF. For the CDR3, the DNA is TGTGCCAGCAGTTTAGGGGCCGGGACAGGGTCCGCCACTGAAGCTTTCTTT.

This chain links TRBV18 with TRBJ2-2; TRBD1 might be the D (5 bases). The V end lost 7 bases, the J end lost 4 bases, and 13 bases lay between the germline ends. The CDR3 extends over 14 amino acids. Per germline, CDR1 KGHSH and CDR2 LQKENI. The CDR3 DNA reads TGTGCCAGCTTTGCTTCAGGGTTCACCGGGGAGCTGTTTTTT. Translation: CASFASGFTGELFF.

This clonotype was seen a few times. The chain joins TRBV2 to TRBJ2-3, with D maybe TRBD2 (5 bases). V gave up 6 bases and J gave up 0 bases, with 19 bases separating them. CDR3 length: 17 residues. Germline-derived CDR1 and CDR2 are SNHLY and FYNNEI. The CDR3 protein is CASRESPGIHSTDTQYF. Written as DNA, the CDR3 is TGTGCCAGCAGGGAGTCCCCCGGGATACATAGCACAGATACGCAGTATTTT.

The chain links TRBV21-1 to TRBJ2-7; the table's D call, TRBD2, has no DNA check behind it. TRBV21-1 counts as a pseudogene. The CDR3 has 13 amino acids. CDR3 coding DNA: TGTTCTGAAATCCTAGCGGACCCCTACGAGCAGTACTTC. Encoded protein: CSEILADPYEQYF.

The V gene is TRBV28, the J gene TRBJ2-7; the D gene is possibly TRBD1 (5 bases). Germline CDR1 is MDHEN and CDR2 is SYDVKM. This CDR3 region has 14 residues. V lost 5 bases and J 3 bases, leaving 14 bases between the germline ends. The CDR3 sequence is CASSNAGIGYEQYF. The CDR3 DNA sequence: TGTGCCAGCAGTAATGCAGGGATAGGCTACGAGCAGTACTTC.

This clonotype was seen a few times. The rearrangement uses TRBV28 and TRBJ1-2; no clear D. This CDR3 comprises 13 residues. The V gene's germline CDR1 is MDHEN and CDR2 SYDVKM. Trimming removed 6 bases from V and 8 bases from J, with 16 bases in between. CDR3 nucleotide sequence: TGTGCCAGCAGCCTGACCCTGACAAACGGCTACACCTTC. It codes for CASSLTLTNGYTF.

With regard to this clonotype: This clone may be a read error of a much larger clone one base away. This chain joins TRBV24-1 and TRBJ2-1; D is unclear. Per the germline V gene, CDR1 is KGHDR and CDR2 is SFDVKD. The CDR3 loop spans 12 amino acids. Trimming shortened V by 1 base and J by 3 bases, and 0 bases separated the two germline ends. The CDR3: CATSDFYNEQFF. The CDR3 DNA reads as TGTGCCACCAGTGATTTCTACAATGAGCAGTTCTTC.

The V gene is TRBV5-1, the J gene TRBJ2-1; 9 nucleotides align to TRBD1. The V segment lost 3 bases and the J segment 8 bases; nucleotides outside the gene matches: 6. Per germline, CDR1 SGHRS and CDR2 YFSETQ. This CDR3 is built from 14 residues. The CDR3 here is CASSSFTGGDEQFF. In DNA form, the CDR3 reads TGCGCCAGCAGCTCGTTTACAGGGGGCGATGAGCAGTTCTTC.

The genes are TRBV20-1 and TRBJ2-7, with a weak D call TRBD2 (5 bases). The CDR3 has 15 amino acids. V was shortened by 0 bases and J by 3 bases, with 15 bases between the two germline ends. Germline loops: CDR1 DFQATT, CDR2 SNEGSKA (reference sequence). As DNA, the CDR3 is TGCAGTGCTAGAGAACTGGGCGGGCGATACTACGAGCAGTACTTC. Residues: CSARELGGRYYEQYF.

The chain has TRBV10-3 and TRBJ2-2, with D possibly TRBD2 on 6 matching bases. The CDR3 sequence is 14 residues long. CDR1 ENHRY and CDR2 SYGVKD come from the germline V gene. The V and J ends lost 3 bases and 6 bases respectively, with 11 bases between them. The CDR3 region has the DNA TGTGCCATCAGTGAAATGGGGGGTGCCGGGGAGCTGTTTTTT. Protein: CAISEMGGAGELFF.

The genes are TRBV6-1 and TRBJ2-7; D is perhaps TRBD1 (5 bases). Trimming took off 2 bases at V and 0 bases at J, with 11 bases between the two ends. Germline CDR1 is MNHNS and CDR2 is SASEGT. The CDR3 loop spans 15 amino acids. The CDR3: CASSEQGRVSYEQYF. DNA of the CDR3: TGTGCCAGCAGTGAACAGGGTAGGGTCTCCTACGAGCAGTACTTC.

This clonotype was recorded many times. The V gene is TRBV5-1, the J gene TRBJ2-3; D call uncertain. The CDR3 totals 15 residues. The V end lost 4 bases, the J end lost 0 bases, and 12 bases lay between the germline ends. Germline V gene lookup returns CDR1 SGHRS and CDR2 YFSETQ. This CDR3 is CASSEGFTSTDTQYF. In DNA, the CDR3 is TGCGCCAGCAGCGAAGGGTTTACTAGCACAGATACGCAGTATTTT.

This clonotype was detected only a few times. The chain is built from TRBV5-5 and TRBJ2-7; the match to TRBD2 covers 7 bases. CDR1 and CDR2 from the germline V gene are SGHKS and YYEKEE (reference sequence). The CDR3 extends over 14 amino acids. Trimming took 0 bases from V and 3 from J; bases not matched to a gene: 3. CDR3 amino acids: CASSLEASGYEQYF. CDR3 DNA sequence: TGTGCCAGCAGCTTGGAGGCTAGCGGCTACGAGCAGTACTTC.

This clonotype was observed a handful of times. The CDR3 reads CASSLMGGNQPQHF. CDR3 DNA sequence: TGTGCCAGCAGTTTAATGGGGGGCAATCAGCCCCAGCATTTT. V is TRBV28 and J is TRBJ1-5, with a weak D call TRBD1 (5 bases). Trimming cost V 2 bases and J 2 bases, with 7 bases left between them. Germline V lookup: CDR1 MDHEN, CDR2 SYDVKM. The CDR3 is 14 amino acids.

In this sample, this clonotype turned up a few times. The rearrangement links TRBV20-1 to TRBJ2-1, with 9 bases identical to TRBD2. V dropped 6 bases and J dropped 2; count of bases not matched to a gene: 8. Germline V gives CDR1 DFQATT, CDR2 SNEGSKA (reference sequence). There are 15 residues in the CDR3. This CDR3 reads CSAVGGRATYNEQFF. In DNA, the CDR3 is TGCAGTGCCGTGGGCGGGAGGGCCACCTACAATGAGCAGTTCTTC.

This sequence joins TRBV7-9 and TRBJ2-5, with D maybe TRBD2 (5 bases). V was cut by 5 bases and J by 5 bases, with 18 bases left in between. CDR3 length: 15 amino acids. The germline V gene encodes CDR1 SEHNR and CDR2 FQNEAQ (reference sequence). CDR3 region: CASSATGMRGETQYF. CDR3 in DNA: TGTGCCAGCAGCGCTACCGGGATGCGAGGGGAGACCCAGTACTTC. The entire variable domain, with the rest obtained from reference TRBV7-9 and TRBJ2-5, is as follows: DTGVSQNPRHKITKRGQNVTFRCDPISEHNRLYWYRQTLGQGPEFLTYFQNEAQLEKSRLLSDRFSAERPKGSFSTLEIQRTEQGDSAMYLCASSATGMRGETQYFGPGTRLLVL.

The chain employs TRBV10-2 and TRBJ2-1; D gene unclear. The CDR3 is made up of 12 amino acids. V lost 0 bases to trimming and J lost 12 bases, with 9 bases between them. CDR1 is WSHSY and CDR2 is SAAADI in the germline V gene. CDR3 residues: CASSESPMGQFF. CDR3 bases: TGCGCCAGCAGTGAGTCCCCGATGGGGCAGTTCTTC.

This sequence joins TRBV28 and TRBJ1-1; D not resolved. The CDR3 sequence is 15 residues long. Germline V CDR1 and CDR2: MDHEN, SYDVKM. The V end was cut by 6 bases, the J end by 0 bases, with 14 bases between. The CDR3 sequence is CASRPPTTMNTEAFF. The CDR3 DNA sequence: TGTGCCAGCAGGCCGCCAACGACTATGAACACTGAAGCTTTCTTT.

The V and J genes are TRBV7-2 and TRBJ2-5, with 8 bases aligning to TRBD1. The CDR3 consists of 13 residues. Trimming at V came to 5 bases and at J to 5 bases, leaving 4 bases not matched to a gene. The germline CDR1 and CDR2 sequences are SGHTA and FQGNSA. CDR3 region: CASSNRDRETQYF. The CDR3, as DNA: TGTGCCAGCAGCAACCGGGACAGGGAGACCCAGTACTTC. The full variable domain, rest sourced from reference TRBV7-2 and TRBJ2-5, is GAGVSQSPSNKVTEKGKDVELRCDPISGHTALYWYRQSLGQGLEFLIYFQGNSAPDKSGLPSDRFSAERTGGSVSTLTIQRTQQEDSAVYLCASSNRDRETQYFGPGTRLLVL.